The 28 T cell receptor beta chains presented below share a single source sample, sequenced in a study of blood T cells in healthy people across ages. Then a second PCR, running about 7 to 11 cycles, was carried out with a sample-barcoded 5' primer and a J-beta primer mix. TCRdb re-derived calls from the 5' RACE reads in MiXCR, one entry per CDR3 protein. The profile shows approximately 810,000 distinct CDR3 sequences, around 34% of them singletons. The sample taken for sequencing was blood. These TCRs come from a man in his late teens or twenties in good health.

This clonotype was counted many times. The CDR3 sequence is CASSLRQNYGYTF. Here the CDR3 DNA reads TGTGCCAGCAGTTTAAGGCAGAACTATGGCTACACCTTC. This chain links TRBV12-3 or TRBV12-4 with TRBJ1-2; D uncertain. V lost 2 bases and J lost 2, with 6 bases in between. The CDR3 runs 13 residues.

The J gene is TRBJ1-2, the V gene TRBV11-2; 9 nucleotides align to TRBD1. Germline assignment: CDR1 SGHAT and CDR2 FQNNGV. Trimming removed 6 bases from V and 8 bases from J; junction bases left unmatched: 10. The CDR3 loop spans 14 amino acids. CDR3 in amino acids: CASRPVQGAEGYTF. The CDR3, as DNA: TGTGCCAGCAGACCGGTACAGGGGGCCGAGGGCTACACCTTC.

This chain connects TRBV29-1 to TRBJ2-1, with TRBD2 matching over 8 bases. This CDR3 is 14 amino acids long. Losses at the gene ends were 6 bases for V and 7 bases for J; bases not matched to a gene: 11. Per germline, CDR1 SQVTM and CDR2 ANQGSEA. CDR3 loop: CSVDPHGGANEQFF. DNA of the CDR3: TGCAGCGTCGACCCCCACGGGGGGGCAAATGAGCAGTTCTTC.

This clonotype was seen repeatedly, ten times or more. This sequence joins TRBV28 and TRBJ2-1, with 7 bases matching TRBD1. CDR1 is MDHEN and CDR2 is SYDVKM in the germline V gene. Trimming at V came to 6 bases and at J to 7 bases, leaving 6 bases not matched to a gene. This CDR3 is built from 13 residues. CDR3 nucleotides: TGTGCCAGCAGCCCTGGGACAGTTAATGAGCAGTTCTTC. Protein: CASSPGTVNEQFF.

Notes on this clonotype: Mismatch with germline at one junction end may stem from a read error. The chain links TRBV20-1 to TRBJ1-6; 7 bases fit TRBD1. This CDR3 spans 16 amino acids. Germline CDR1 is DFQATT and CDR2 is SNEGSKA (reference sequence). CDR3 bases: TGCAGTGCTAGCGTACCCGGACAGGAGTTTGGCTCACCCCCCCACTTT. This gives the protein CSASVPGQEFGSPPHF.

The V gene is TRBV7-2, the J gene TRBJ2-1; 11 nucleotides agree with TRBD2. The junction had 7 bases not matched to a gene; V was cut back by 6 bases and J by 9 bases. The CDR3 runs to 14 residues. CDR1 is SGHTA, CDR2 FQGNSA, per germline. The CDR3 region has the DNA TGTGCCAGCAGGGTTAGCGGGGGGGTCACTGAGCAGTTCTTC. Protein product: CASRVSGGVTEQFF.

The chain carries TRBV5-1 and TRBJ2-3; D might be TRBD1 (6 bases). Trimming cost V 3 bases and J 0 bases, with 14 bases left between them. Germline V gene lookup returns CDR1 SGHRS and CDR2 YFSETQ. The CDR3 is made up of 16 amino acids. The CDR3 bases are TGCGCCAGCAGCTACAACAGGGATACTAGCACAGATACGCAGTATTTT. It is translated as CASSYNRDTSTDTQYF.

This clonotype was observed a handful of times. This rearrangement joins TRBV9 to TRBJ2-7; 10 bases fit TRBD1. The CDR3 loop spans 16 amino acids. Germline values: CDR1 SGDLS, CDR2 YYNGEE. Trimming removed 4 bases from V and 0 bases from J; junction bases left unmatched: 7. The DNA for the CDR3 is TGTGCCAGCAGCCCCCTCGGGGACAGGGGCTCCTACGAGCAGTACTTC. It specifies CASSPLGDRGSYEQYF. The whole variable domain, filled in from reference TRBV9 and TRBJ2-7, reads DSGVTQTPKHLITATGQRVTLRCSPRSGDLSVYWYQQSLDQGLQFLIQYYNGEERAKGNILERFSAQQFPDLHSELNLSSLELGDSALYFCASSPLGDRGSYEQYFGPGTRLTVT.

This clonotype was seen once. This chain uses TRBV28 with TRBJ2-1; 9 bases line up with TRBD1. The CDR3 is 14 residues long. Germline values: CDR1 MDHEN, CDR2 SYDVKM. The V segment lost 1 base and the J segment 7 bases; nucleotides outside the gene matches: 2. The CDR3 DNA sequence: TGTGCCAGCAGTTTATTGGGGACAGGGAATGAGCAGTTCTTC. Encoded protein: CASSLLGTGNEQFF.

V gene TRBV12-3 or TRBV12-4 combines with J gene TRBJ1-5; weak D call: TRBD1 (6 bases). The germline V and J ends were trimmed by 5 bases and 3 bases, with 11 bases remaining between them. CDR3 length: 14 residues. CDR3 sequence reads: CASSQTGTNQPQHF. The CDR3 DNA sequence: TGTGCCAGCAGTCAAACAGGGACCAATCAGCCCCAGCATTTT.

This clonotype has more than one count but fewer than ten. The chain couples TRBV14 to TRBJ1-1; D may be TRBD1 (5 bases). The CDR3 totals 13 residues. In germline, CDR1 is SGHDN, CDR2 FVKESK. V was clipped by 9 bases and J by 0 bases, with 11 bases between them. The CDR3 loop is CASSDTMNTEAFF. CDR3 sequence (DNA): TGTGCCAGTTCGGACACGATGAACACTGAAGCTTTCTTT.

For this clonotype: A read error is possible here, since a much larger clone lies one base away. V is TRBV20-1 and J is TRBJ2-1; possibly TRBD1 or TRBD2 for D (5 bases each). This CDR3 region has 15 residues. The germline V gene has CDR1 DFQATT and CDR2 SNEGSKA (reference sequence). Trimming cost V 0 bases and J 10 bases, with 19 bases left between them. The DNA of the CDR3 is TGCAGTGCTAGAGAGAAACCGGGACGGTCCTACGAGCAGTTCTTC. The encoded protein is CSAREKPGRSYEQFF.

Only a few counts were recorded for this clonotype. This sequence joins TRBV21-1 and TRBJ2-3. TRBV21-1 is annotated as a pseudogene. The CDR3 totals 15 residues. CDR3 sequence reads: CASSPQDGGTDTQYF. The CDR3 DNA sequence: TGTGCCAGCAGCCCGCAGGATGGGGGCACAGATACGCAGTATTTT.

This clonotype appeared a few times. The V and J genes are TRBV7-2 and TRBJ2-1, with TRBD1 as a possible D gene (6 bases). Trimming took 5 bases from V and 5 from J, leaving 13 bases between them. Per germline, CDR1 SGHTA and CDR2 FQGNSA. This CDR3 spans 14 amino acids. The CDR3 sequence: CASSLARQDNEQFF. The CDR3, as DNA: TGTGCCAGCAGCCTCGCCCGACAGGACAATGAGCAGTTCTTC.

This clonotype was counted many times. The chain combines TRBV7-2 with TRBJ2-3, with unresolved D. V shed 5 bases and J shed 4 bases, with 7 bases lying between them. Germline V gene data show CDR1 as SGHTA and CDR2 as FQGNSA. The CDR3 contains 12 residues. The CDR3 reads CASSVVADTQYF. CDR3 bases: TGTGCCAGCAGCGTAGTAGCAGATACGCAGTATTTT.

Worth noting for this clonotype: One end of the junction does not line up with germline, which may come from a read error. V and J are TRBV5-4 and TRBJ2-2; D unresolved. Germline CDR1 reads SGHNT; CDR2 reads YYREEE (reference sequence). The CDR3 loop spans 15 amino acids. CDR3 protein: CVSSFSQESTGELFF. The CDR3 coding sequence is TGTGTCAGCAGCTTTAGCCAGGAGAGCACCGGGGAGCTGTTTTTT.

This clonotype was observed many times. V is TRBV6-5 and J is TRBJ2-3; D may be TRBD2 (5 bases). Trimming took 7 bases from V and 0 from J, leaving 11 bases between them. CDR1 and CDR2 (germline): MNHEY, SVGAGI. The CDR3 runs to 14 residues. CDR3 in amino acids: CASKASLSTDTQYF. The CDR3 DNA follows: TGTGCCAGCAAGGCTAGCTTGAGCACAGATACGCAGTATTTT.

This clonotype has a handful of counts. The CDR3 coding sequence is TGTGCCAGCACCATAAGTGTGGGGTTCAATGAGCAGTACTTC. It translates to CASTISVGFNEQYF. The gene calls are TRBV6-1 and TRBJ2-5; D gene ambiguous. This CDR3 has 14 residues. The germline gives CDR1 MNHNS, CDR2 SASEGT. The V end was cut by 7 bases, the J end by 11 bases, with 23 bases between.

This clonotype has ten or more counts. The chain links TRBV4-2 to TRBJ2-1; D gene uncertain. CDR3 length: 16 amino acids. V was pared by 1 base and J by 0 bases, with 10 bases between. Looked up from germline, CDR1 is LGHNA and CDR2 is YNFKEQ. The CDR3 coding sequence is TGTGCCAGCAGCCAAGGACTCCCGAGCTCCTACAATGAGCAGTTCTTC. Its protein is CASSQGLPSSYNEQFF.

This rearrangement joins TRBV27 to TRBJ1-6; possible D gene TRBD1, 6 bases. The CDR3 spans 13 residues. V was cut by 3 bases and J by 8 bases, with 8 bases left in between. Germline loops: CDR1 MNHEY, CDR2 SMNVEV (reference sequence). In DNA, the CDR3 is TGTGCCAGCAGTTTCCAGGGGTATTCACCCCTCCACTTT. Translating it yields CASSFQGYSPLHF.

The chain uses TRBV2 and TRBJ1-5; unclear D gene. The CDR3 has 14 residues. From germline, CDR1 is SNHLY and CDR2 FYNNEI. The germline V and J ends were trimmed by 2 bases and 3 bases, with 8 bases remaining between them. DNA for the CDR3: TGTGCCAGCAGTGAACTTAGGGTCAATCAGCCCCAGCATTTT. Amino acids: CASSELRVNQPQHF.

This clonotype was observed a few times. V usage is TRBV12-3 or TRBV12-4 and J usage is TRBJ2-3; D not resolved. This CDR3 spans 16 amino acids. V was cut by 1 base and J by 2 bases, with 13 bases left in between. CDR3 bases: TGTGCCAGCAGTTTAGGGAGACAAGGGTTCACAGATACGCAGTATTTT. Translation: CASSLGRQGFTDTQYF.

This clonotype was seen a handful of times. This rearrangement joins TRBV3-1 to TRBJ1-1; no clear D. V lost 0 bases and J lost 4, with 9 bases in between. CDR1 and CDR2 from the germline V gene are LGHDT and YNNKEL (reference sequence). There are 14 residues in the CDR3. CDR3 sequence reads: CASSQDLVSTEAFF. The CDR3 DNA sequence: TGTGCCAGCAGCCAAGATCTAGTAAGCACTGAAGCTTTCTTT. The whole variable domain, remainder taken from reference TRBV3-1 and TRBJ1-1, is DTAVSQTPKYLVTQMGNDKSIKCEQNLGHDTMYWYKQDSKKFLKIMFSYNNKELIINETVPNRFSPKSPDKAHLNLHINSLELGDSAVYFCASSQDLVSTEAFFGQGTRLTVV.

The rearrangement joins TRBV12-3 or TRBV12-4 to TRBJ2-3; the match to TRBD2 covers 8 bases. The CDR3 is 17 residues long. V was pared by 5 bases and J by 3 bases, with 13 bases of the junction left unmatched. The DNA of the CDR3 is TGTGCCAGCAGTCCCCGTAGATTAGCGGGGACTACAGATACGCAGTATTTT. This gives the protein CASSPRRLAGTTDTQYF.

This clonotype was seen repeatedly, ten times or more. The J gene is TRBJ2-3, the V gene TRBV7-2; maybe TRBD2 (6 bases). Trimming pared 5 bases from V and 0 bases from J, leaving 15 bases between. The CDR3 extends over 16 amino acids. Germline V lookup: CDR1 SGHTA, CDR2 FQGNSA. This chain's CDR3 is CASSVGRLESTDTQYF. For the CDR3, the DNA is TGTGCCAGCAGCGTAGGGAGACTAGAGAGCACAGATACGCAGTATTTT.

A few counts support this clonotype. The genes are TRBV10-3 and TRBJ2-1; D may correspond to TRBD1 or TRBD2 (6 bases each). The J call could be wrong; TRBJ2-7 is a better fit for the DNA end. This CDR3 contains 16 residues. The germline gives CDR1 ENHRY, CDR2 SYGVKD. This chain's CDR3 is CAIRPRGASSYNEQYF. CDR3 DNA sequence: TGTGCCATCCGCCCAAGGGGGGCCAGTTCCTACAATGAGCAGTACTTC.

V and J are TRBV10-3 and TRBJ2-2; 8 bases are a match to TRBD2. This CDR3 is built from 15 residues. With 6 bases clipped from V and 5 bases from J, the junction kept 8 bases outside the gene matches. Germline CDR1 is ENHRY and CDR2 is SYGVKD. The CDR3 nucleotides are TGTGCCATCAGCGCCGGGGGGGCCCAGACCGGGGAGCTGTTTTTT. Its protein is CAISAGGAQTGELFF.

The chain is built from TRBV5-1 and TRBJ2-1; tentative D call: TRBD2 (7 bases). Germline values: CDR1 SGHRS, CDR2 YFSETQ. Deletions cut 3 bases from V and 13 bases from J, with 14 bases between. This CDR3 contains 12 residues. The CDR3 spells CASSSTGGDQFF. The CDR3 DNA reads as TGCGCCAGCAGCTCGACGGGGGGCGATCAGTTCTTC.